This TCR beta chain comes out of a study of shared clonotypes between healthy human individuals. Study as a whole: Donors, aged 18 to 49, were a couple of women and a few men. Regarding the study as a whole: Exclusively blood specimens were collected; tissue repertoires likely differ.

The ends were cut back, 5 bases at V and 0 bases at J, with 10 bases in the middle. Germline CDR1 reads SGHTA; CDR2 reads FQGNSA. The CDR3 is 15 residues long. Note on this clone: Its matching antigen is unknown.

As handled by the study authors: Junction-only sequences without quality scores were provided by ImmunoSEQ, so filtering was different. The protocol was immunoSEQ multiplex PCR, while the TCRdb copy is restricted to in-frame clones and leaves out a portion. V, J and clone size derive from that table, while D and trimming were established from the DNA sequence. The sample has 2 million to 3 million clones, under 95% seen once. The specimen was naive CD4+ T cells from PBMCs. Subset defined: CD45RA+ positively selected. This receptor was obtained from a man aged 18 to 35 in good health. Some clones in this sample may be carry-over from other donors' samples. The chain links TRBV7-2 to TRBJ1-4; D possibly corresponds to TRBD1 (5 bases). CDR3 amino acids: CASSPQGATNEKLFF. Written as DNA, the CDR3 is TGTGCCAGCAGCCCCCAGGGCGCAACTAATGAAAAACTGTTTTTT.